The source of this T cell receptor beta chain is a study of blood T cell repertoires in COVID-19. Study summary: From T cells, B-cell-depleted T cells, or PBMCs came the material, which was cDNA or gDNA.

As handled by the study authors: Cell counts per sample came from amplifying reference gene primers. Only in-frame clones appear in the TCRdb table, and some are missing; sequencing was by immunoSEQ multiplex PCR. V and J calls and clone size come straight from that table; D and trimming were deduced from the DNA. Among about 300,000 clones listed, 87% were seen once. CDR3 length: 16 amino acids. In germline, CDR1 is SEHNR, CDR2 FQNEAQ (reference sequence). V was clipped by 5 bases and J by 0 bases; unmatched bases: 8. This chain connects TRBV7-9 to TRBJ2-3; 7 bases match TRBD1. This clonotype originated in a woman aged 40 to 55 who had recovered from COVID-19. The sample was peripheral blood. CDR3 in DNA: TGTGCCAGCAGCGCAGGACAGGTCGTTAGCACAGATACGCAGTATTTT. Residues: CASSAGQVVSTDTQYF.